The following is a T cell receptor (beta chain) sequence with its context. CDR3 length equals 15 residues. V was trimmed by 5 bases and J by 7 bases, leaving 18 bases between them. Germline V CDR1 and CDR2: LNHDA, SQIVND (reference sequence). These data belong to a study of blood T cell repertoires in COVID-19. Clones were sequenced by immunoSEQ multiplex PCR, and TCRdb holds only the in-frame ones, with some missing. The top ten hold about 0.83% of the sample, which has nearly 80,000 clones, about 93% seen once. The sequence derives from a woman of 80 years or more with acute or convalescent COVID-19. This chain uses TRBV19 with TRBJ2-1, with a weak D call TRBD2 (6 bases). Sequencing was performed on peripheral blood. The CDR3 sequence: CASSVAVLLRNEQFF. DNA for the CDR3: TGTGCCAGTAGTGTAGCGGTACTCCTTCGTAATGAGCAGTTCTTC.